This T cell receptor beta chain was sequenced for a study of Ad26.COV2.S vaccination and SARS-CoV-2 variants. Study information: Among those in the COV1001 Ad26.COV2.S trial arm was the donor. Intramuscularly, Ad26.COV2.S was given either once or twice, 56 days apart.

About this clone itself: Its matching antigen is unknown.

Findings and caveats of the study: Higher spike-specific TCR breadth was found in vaccine recipients than in placebo recipients.

Treatment denoted: about 20 received Ad26.COV2.S at low or high dose, single or two shots; five or six received placebo; per-sample allocation not given. Collection of samples fell on day 63 after the first vaccine or placebo injection. CDR3 length equals 13 residues. The V gene's germline CDR1 is SNHLY and CDR2 FYNNEI. V was trimmed by 3 bases and J by 7 bases, leaving 10 bases between them. Only in-frame clones appear in the TCRdb table, and some are missing; sequencing was by immunoSEQ multiplex PCR. The data show more than 400,000 clones, roughly 90% seen once. The clonotype originates from a person aged 18-60 years who received the Ad26.COV2.S COVID-19 vaccine or a placebo. The specimen was peripheral blood, collected in a trial of Ad26.COV2.S vaccine versus placebo. V is TRBV2 and J is TRBJ2-1; D not certain. In nucleotides, the CDR3 is TGTGCCAGCAGTGATTTCCGGGCGAATGAGCAGTTCTTC. This sequence encodes CASSDFRANEQFF.